This T cell receptor (beta chain) comes out of a study of blood T cell repertoires in COVID-19. Overall study context: Whether acute or convalescent, the COVID-19 samples came from the United States, Italy and Spain. PBMCs, B-cell-depleted T cells, or T cells provided the cDNA or gDNA that made up the material.

Germline assignment: CDR1 SGHTA and CDR2 FQGTGA. CDR3 length: 16 residues. The J segment lost 6 bases and the V segment lost 2 bases, leaving 8 bases of the junction unmatched. Methods used by the authors: Reference gene primer amplification yielded estimated nucleated cell counts. Data came from immunoSEQ multiplex PCR; TCRdb stores just in-frame clones and leaves some out. V and J calls and clone size are as listed in that table; D and trimming were resolved from the DNA. The sample yields fewer than 200,000 clones, 90% to 95% seen once. The chain is built from TRBV7-3 and TRBJ2-1, with 9 bases fitting TRBD1. The material sequenced was peripheral blood. The source is a woman between 45 and 65 years old with acute or convalescent COVID-19. The CDR3 DNA reads TGTGCCAGCAGCTTAGATCTGGGACAGGGAGGCAATGAGCAGTTCTTC. Translating it yields CASSLDLGQGGNEQFF.